This T cell receptor beta chain is drawn from a study of shared clonotypes between healthy human individuals. Measured with immunoSEQ multiplex PCR; TCRdb has only the in-frame clones, and not every one. Among 2 million to 2.5 million clones listed, approximately 95% were seen once. This TCR came from a young man in good health. Some clones in this sample may be carry-over from other donors' samples. Sequenced sample: naive CD4+ T cells from PBMCs. Subset indicated: CD45RA+ positively selected.

As DNA, the CDR3 is TGTGCCAGCAGTGACGAACCTTTTGCGGGAGTGAGGAATGAGCAGTTCTTC. Translation gives CASSDEPFAGVRNEQFF. This sequence joins TRBV6-4 and TRBJ2-1, with 7 nucleotides matching TRBD2. CDR1 and CDR2 from the germline V gene are MRHNA and SNTAGT. V shed 2 bases, J shed 7 bases, and the junction held 14 bases outside the gene matches. The CDR3 runs 17 residues.